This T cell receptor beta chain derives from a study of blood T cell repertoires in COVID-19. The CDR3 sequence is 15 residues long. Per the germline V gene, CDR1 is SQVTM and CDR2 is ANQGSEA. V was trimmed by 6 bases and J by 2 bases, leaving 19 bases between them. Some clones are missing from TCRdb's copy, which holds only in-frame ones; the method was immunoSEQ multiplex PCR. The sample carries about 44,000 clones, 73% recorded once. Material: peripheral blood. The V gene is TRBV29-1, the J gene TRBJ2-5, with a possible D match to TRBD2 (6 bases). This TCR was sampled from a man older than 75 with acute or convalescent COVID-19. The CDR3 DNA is TGCAGCGTACGCGGGGACGTAACTGGTCAAGAGACCCAGTACTTC. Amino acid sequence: CSVRGDVTGQETQYF.